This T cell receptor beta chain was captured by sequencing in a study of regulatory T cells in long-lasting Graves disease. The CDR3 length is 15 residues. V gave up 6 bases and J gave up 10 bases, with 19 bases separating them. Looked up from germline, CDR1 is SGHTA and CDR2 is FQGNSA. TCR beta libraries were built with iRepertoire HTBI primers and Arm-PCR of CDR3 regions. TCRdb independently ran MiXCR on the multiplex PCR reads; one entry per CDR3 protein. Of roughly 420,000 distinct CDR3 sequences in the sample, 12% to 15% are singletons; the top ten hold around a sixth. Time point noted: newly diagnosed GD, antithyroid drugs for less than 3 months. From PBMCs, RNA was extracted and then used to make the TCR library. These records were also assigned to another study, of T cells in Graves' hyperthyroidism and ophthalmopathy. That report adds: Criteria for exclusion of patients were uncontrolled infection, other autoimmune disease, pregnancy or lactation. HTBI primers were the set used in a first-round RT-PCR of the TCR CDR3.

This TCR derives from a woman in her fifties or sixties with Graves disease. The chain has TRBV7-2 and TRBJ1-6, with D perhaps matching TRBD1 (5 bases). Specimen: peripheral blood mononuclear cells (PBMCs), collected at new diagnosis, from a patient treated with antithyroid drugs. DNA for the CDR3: TGTGCCAGCAGACAACTGGCGGGGGATGGATCACCCCTCCACTTT. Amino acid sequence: CASRQLAGDGSPLHF.